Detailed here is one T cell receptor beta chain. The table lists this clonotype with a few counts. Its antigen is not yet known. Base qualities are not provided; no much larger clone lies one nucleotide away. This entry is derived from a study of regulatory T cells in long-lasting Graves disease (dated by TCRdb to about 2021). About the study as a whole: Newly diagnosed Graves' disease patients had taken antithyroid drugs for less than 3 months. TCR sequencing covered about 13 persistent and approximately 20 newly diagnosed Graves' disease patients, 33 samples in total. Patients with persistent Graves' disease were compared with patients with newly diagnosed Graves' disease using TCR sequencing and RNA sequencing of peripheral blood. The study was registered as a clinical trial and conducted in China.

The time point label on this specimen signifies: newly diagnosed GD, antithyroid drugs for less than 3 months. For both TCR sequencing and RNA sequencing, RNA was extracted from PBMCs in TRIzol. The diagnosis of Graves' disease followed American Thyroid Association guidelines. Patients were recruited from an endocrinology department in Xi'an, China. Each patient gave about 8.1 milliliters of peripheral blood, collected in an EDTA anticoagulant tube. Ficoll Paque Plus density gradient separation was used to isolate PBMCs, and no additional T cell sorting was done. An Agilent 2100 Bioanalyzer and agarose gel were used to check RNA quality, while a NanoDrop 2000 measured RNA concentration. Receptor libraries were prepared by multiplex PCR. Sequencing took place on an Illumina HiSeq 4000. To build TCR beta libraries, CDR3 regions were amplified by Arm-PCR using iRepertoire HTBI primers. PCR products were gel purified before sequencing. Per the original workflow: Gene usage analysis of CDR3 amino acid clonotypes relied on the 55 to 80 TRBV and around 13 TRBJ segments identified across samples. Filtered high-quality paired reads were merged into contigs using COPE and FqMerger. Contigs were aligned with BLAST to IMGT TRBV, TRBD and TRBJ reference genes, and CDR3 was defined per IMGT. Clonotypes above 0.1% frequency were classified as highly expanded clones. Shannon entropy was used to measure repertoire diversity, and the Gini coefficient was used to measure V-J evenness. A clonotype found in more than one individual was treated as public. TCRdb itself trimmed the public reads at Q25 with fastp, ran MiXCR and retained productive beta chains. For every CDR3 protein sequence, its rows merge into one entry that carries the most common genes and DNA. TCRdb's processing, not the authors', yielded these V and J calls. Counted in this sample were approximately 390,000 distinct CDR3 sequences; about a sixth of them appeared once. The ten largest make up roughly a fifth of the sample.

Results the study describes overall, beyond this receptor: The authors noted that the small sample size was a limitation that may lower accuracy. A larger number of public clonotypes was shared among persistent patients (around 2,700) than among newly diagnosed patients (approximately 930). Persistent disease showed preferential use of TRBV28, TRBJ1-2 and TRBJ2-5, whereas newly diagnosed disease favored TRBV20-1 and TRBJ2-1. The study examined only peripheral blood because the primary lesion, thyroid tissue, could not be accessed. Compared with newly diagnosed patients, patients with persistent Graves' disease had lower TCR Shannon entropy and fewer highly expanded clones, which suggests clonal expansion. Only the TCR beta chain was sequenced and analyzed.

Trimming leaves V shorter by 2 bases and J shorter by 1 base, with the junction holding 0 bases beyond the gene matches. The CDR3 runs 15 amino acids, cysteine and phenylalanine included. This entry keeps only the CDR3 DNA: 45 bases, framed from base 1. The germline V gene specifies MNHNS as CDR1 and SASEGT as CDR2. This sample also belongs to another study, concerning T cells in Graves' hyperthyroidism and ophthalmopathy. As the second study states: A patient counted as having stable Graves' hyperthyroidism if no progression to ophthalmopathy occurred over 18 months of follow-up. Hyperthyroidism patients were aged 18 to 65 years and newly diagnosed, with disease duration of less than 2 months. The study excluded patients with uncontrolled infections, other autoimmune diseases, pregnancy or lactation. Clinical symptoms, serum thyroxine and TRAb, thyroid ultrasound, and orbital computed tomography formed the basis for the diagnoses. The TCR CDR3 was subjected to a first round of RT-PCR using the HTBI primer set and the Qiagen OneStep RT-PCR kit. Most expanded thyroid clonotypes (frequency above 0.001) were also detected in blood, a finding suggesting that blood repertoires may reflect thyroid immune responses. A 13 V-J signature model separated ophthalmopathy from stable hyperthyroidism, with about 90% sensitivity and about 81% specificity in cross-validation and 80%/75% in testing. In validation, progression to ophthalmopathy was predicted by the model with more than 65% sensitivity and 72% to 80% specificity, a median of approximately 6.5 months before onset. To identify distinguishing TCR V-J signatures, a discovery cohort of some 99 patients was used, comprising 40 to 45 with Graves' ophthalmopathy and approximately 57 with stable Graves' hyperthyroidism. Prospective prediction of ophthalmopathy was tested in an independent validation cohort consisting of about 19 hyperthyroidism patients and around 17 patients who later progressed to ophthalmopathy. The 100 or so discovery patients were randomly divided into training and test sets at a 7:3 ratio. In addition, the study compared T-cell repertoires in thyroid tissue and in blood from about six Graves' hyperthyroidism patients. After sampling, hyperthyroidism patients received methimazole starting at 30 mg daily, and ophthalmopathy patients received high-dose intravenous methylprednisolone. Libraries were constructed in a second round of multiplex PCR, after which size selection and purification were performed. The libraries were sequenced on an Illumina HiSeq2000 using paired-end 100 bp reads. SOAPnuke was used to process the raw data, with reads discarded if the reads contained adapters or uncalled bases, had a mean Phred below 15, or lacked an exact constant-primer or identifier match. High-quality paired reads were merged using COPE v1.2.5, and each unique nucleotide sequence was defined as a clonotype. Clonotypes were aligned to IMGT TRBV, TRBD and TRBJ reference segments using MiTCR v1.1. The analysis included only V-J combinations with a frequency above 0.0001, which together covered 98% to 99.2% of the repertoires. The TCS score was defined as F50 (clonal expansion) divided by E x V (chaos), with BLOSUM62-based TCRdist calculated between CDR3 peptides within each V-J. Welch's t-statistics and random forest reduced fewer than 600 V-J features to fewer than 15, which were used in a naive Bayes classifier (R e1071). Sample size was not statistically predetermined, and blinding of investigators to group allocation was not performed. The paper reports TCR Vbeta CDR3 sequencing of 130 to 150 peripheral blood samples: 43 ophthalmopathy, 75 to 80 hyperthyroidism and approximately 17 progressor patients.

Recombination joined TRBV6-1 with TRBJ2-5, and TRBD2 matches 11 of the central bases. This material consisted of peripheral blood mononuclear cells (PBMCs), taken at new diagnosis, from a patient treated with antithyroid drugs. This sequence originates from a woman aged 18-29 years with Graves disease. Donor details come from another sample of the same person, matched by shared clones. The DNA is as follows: TGTGCCAGCAGTGAAACTAGCGGGGGCCAAGAGACCCAGTACTTC. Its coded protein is CASSETSGGQETQYF.